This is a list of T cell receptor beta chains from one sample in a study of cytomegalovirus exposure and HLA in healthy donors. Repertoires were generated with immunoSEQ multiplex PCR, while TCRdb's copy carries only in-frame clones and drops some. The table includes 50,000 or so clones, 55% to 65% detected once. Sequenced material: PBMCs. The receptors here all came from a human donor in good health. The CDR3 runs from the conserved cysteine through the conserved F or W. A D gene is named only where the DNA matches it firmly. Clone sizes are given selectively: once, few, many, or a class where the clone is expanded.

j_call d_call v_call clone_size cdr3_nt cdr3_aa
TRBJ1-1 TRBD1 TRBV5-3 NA TGTGCCAGAAGCCATTGGACAGGGTGGATCATAAACACTGAAGCTTTCTTT CARSHWTGWIINTEAFF
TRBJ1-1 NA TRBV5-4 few TGTGCCAGCAGCTTTGGGGGCCGAGACACTGAAGCTTTCTTT CASSFGGRDTEAFF
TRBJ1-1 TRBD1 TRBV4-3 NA TGCGCCAGCAGCCAAGACTCAGGGGGAATCGGTGAAGCTTTCTTT CASSQDSGGIGEAFF
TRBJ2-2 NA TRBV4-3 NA TGCGCCAGCAGCCAAGAGAATTACTGGTCGAACACCGGGGAGCTGTTTTTT CASSQENYWSNTGELFF
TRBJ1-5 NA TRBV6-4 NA TGTGCCAGCATACCCTGCTACCAGGGCCCAGGGTATCAGCCCCAGCATTTT CASIPCYQGPGYQPQHF
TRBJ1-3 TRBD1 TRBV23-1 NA TGCGCCAGCAGTCAACCGTTTAGGGACAGGGGGACCCACTCTGGAAACACCATATATTTT CASSQPFRDRGTHSGNTIYF
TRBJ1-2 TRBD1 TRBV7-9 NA TGTGCCAGCATCCCGACAGGGCCTAACTATGGCTACACCTTC CASIPTGPNYGYTF
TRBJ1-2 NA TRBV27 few TGTGCCAGCGCCCCCGGGGGACGGCCTAACTATGGCTACACCTTC CASAPGGRPNYGYTF
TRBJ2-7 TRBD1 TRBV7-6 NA TGTGCCAGCAACTGCGTTGGGGACAGGGCCTACGAGCAGTACTTC CASNCVGDRAYEQYF
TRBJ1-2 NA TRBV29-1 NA TGCAGCGTTCCTAACCGCGGGGACTTTGGCTACACCTTC CSVPNRGDFGYTF
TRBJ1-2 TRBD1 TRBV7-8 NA TGTGCCAGCAGCTTCAATCAGGGGGCAGGTGGCTACACCTTC CASSFNQGAGGYTF
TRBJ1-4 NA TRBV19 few TGTGCCAGTAGTATAGGGAACTATAATGAAAAACTGTTTTTT CASSIGNYNEKLFF
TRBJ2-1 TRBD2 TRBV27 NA TGTGCCAGCAGCCCGAGCGGGGGTCCCAGGAATGAGCAGTTCTTC CASSPSGGPRNEQFF
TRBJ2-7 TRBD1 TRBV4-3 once TGCGCCAGCAGCCAAGATGTGGACAGGGGGTTAGAGCAGTACTTC CASSQDVDRGLEQYF
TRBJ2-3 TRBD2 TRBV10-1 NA TGCGCCAGCAGCGGGACTAGCGGGGGCACGGGGGATACGCAGTATTTT CASSGTSGGTGDTQYF
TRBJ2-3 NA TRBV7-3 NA TGTGCCAGCAGCTTCCGACAGGCCACAGATACGCAGTATTTT CASSFRQATDTQYF
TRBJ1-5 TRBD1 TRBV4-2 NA TGTGCCAGCAGCGAAGCCCAGGGGGTTGTTCAGCCCCAGCATTTT CASSEAQGVVQPQHF